This T cell receptor (beta chain) was captured by sequencing in a study of blood T cell repertoires in COVID-19. Study background: Italy, Spain and the United States were the sources of the convalescent and acute COVID-19 samples. T cells, B-cell-depleted T cells, or PBMCs supplied cDNA or gDNA.

How the authors handled the data: Counts of nucleated cells, estimated from reference gene primer amplification, were obtained. Method: immunoSEQ multiplex PCR; TCRdb's copy keeps in-frame clones and lacks some. That table furnishes V, J and clone size, whereas the DNA furnished D and trimming. Of 150,000 to 200,000 clones detected, roughly nine tenths appear once; the ten largest clones hold less than 2%. V was cut by 6 bases and J by 1 base, with 7 bases left in between. This CDR3 has 13 residues. Germline CDR1 and CDR2: KGHDR and SFDVKD. Material for sequencing was peripheral blood. The chain uses TRBV24-1 and TRBJ2-3; D is unclear. The TCR was taken from a young man who had recovered from COVID-19. The CDR3 nucleotides read TGTGCCACCAGTCTACCTGGCACAGATACGCAGTATTTT. As protein: CATSLPGTDTQYF.